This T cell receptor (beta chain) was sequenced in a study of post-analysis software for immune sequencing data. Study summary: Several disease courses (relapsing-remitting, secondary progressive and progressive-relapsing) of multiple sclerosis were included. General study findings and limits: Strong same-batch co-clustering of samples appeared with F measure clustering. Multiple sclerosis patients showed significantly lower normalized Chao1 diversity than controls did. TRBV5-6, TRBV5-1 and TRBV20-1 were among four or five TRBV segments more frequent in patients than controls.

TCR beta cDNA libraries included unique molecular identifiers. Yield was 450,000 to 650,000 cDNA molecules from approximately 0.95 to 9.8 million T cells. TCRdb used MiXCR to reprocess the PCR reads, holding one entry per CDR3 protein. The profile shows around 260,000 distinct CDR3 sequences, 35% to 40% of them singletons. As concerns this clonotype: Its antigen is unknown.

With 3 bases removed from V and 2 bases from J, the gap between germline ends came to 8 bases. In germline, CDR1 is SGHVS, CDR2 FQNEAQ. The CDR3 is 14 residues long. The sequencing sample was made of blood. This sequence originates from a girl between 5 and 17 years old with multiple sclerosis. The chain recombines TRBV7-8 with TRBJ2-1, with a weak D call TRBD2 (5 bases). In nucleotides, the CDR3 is TGTGCCAGCAGCTTTCAGACTACCTACAATGAGCAGTTCTTC. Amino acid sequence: CASSFQTTYNEQFF.